This TCR beta chain was captured by sequencing in a study of blood T cell repertoires in COVID-19. For the study at large: The study drew acute and convalescent COVID-19 samples from the United States, Italy and Spain. In each case, the material was cDNA or gDNA derived from T cells, B-cell-depleted T cells, or PBMCs.

Authors' processing steps: It was from reference gene primer amplification that nucleated cell counts were estimated. Clones were sequenced by immunoSEQ multiplex PCR, and TCRdb holds only the in-frame ones, with some missing. V and J calls and clone size are given by that table; D and trimming were obtained from the DNA. The sample includes some 150,000 clones, around 83% seen only once; the top ten take roughly 8.7%. The CDR3 is 15 amino acids. Germline assignment: CDR1 LNHDA and CDR2 SQIVND (reference sequence). Between the trimmed V and J ends, which lost 5 bases and 2 bases, there was a span of 15 bases.

The chain uses TRBV19 and TRBJ1-2; possibly TRBD1 for D (6 bases). This receptor was taken from an older woman with acute or convalescent COVID-19. Sequencing used peripheral blood. The CDR3 sequence is CASSLGQGPNYGYTF. CDR3 nucleotide sequence: TGTGCCAGTAGTCTGGGACAAGGACCCAACTATGGCTACACCTTC. Based on the CDR3 plus reference TRBV19 and TRBJ1-2, the full variable domain is DGGITQSPKYLFRKEGQNVTLSCEQNLNHDAMYWYRQDPGQGLRLIYYSQIVNDFQKGDIAEGYSVSREKKESFPLTVTSAQKNPTAFYLCASSLGQGPNYGYTFGSGTRLTVV.